This TCR beta chain was found in a study of blood T cell repertoires in COVID-19. Study-level information: Italy, Spain and the United States were the sources of the convalescent and acute COVID-19 samples. PBMCs, B-cell-depleted T cells, or T cells provided the cDNA or gDNA that made up the material.

Original handling: Amplified reference gene primers provided the basis for estimating nucleated cell counts. TCRdb's copy holds only in-frame clones and misses some; the assay was immunoSEQ multiplex PCR. The V and J calls and clone size come from that table; D and trimming were worked out from the DNA. The sample consists of under 250,000 clones, roughly 80% of them appearing once. The origin of this receptor is a woman aged 40 to 50 with active or convalescent COVID-19. The sequenced material came from peripheral blood.

DNA of the CDR3: TGTGCCAGCAGTAGTACGTGGGACAGGGGAATAGAAAAACTGTTTTTT. It translates to CASSSTWDRGIEKLFF. The chain couples TRBV25-1 to TRBJ1-4; 10 bases align to TRBD1. CDR1 is MGHDK and CDR2 is SYGVNS in the germline V gene. CDR3 size: 16 residues. Trimming took 5 bases from V and 8 from J; bases not matched to a gene: 11.